The sequence of this T cell receptor beta chain was determined in a study of blood T cell repertoires in COVID-19. Across the whole study: From the United States, Italy and Spain came samples of acute and convalescent COVID-19. Nucleic acid was either cDNA or gDNA, and it came from T cells, B-cell-depleted T cells, or PBMCs.

Germline CDR1 is SEHNR and CDR2 is FQNEAQ (reference sequence). The CDR3 runs 13 residues. The germline V and J ends were trimmed by 5 bases and 5 bases, with 12 bases remaining between them. Original data processing: Estimated nucleated cell counts came from reference gene primer amplification. Libraries were prepared by immunoSEQ multiplex PCR; TCRdb keeps only in-frame clonotypes and omits some of them. The DNA was the basis for D and trimming; V, J and clone size are from that table. The sample has 120,000 to 150,000 clones; 87% are singletons. This clonotype originated in a woman in her 50s with acute or convalescent COVID-19. Sequencing was carried out using peripheral blood. J is TRBJ1-2 and V is TRBV7-9; D not certain. This CDR3 reads CASSPTEAYGYTF. CDR3 nucleotides: TGTGCCAGCAGCCCTACAGAAGCTTATGGCTACACCTTC.